Below, 29 T cell receptor beta chains from the same sample are listed, as sequenced in a study of cytomegalovirus exposure and HLA in healthy donors. With 60 Vbeta and 13 Jbeta primers, the PCR was carried out. Method: immunoSEQ multiplex PCR; TCRdb's copy keeps in-frame clones and lacks some. The sample has roughly 56,000 clones; around 80% are singletons. Sequencing input: PBMCs. Receptors originate from a boy aged 5 to 17 in good health and CMV-seropositive.

This sequence joins TRBV5-1 and TRBJ2-1, with TRBD1 identical over 9 bases. Trimming cost V 3 bases and J 8 bases; bases outside gene matches: 9. There are 15 residues in the CDR3. Germline lookup yields CDR1 SGHRS and CDR2 YFSETQ. CDR3: CASSSRDRAGYEQFF. The CDR3 nucleotides are TGCGCCAGCAGCTCCCGGGACAGGGCTGGGTATGAGCAGTTCTTC. The full variable domain, rest sourced from reference TRBV5-1 and TRBJ2-1, is KAGVTQTPRYLIKTRGQQVTLSCSPISGHRSVSWYQQTPGQGLQFLFEYFSETQRNKGNFPGRFSGRQFSNSRSEMNVSTLELGDSALYLCASSSRDRAGYEQFFGPGTRLTVL.

The V call is TRBV27, the J call TRBJ2-7, with a weak D call TRBD1 (7 bases). The V end was cut by 5 bases, the J end by 7 bases, with 15 bases between. The CDR3 totals 13 residues. CDR1 is MNHEY and CDR2 is SMNVEV in the germline V gene (reference sequence). The DNA for the CDR3 is TGTGCCAGCAGTGCCACAGGGGAGGAGGAGCAGTACTTC. Its translation is CASSATGEEEQYF.

The chain recombines TRBV15 with TRBJ1-6; the D is unclear. Between the trimmed V and J ends, which lost 1 base and 10 bases, there was a span of 17 bases. The germline CDR1 and CDR2 sequences are LNHNV and YYDKDF (reference sequence). The CDR3 loop spans 16 amino acids. The CDR3 sequence is CATSRALPQLLSPLHF. DNA of the CDR3: TGTGCCACCAGCAGAGCCCTACCCCAATTACTCTCACCCCTCCACTTT.

The chain recombines TRBV15 with TRBJ1-2; D call uncertain. Trimming shortened V by 2 bases and J by 0 bases, and 7 bases separated the two germline ends. The CDR3 loop spans 14 amino acids. Germline CDR1 LNHNV, CDR2 YYDKDF (reference sequence). CDR3 in amino acids: CATSRPTPNYGYTF. The CDR3 bases are TGTGCCACCAGCAGACCGACTCCTAACTATGGCTACACCTTC.

V is TRBV18 and J is TRBJ1-2, with a weak D call TRBD1 (6 bases). Deletions cut 3 bases from V and 7 bases from J, with 21 bases between. Germline CDR1 KGHSH, CDR2 LQKENI. This CDR3 contains 16 residues. Here the CDR3 DNA reads TGTGCCAGCTCACCCCCGGGCCCCCTCCTAGGGGGTGGCTACACCTTC. It yields the protein CASSPPGPLLGGGYTF.

CDR3 protein: CASSYGSEAFF. For the CDR3, the DNA is TGTGCCAGCAGCTACGGGTCTGAAGCTTTCTTT. The genes are TRBV7-9 and TRBJ1-1; no definite D call. CDR1 and CDR2 (germline): SEHNR, FQNEAQ (reference sequence). V dropped 4 bases and J dropped 6 bases, with 6 bases sitting between them. The CDR3 runs 11 residues.

As to this clone: The same CDR3 is also encoded by other DNA sequences in this sample. The chain is built from TRBV7-3 and TRBJ2-2; D unclear. The CDR3 consists of 12 residues. Germline-derived CDR1 and CDR2 are SGHTA and FQGTGA. The V and J ends lost 4 bases and 4 bases respectively, with 4 bases between them. The CDR3 spells CASSSSTGELFF. CDR3 in DNA: TGTGCCAGCAGCTCCAGCACCGGGGAGCTGTTTTTT.

The chain carries TRBV9 and TRBJ2-7; 8 positions match TRBD2. The germline gives CDR1 SGDLS, CDR2 YYNGEE. The CDR3 covers 16 residues. V was clipped by 4 bases and J by 0 bases; unmatched bases: 9. The CDR3 sequence: CASSPGRGPPSYEQYF. CDR3 nucleotide sequence: TGTGCCAGCAGCCCCGGGAGGGGACCACCCTCCTACGAGCAGTACTTC.

V and J are TRBV4-1 and TRBJ1-4, with a tentative D call TRBD1 (5 bases). The CDR3 sequence is 14 residues long. Germline-derived CDR1 and CDR2 are MGHRA and YSYEKL. V was trimmed by 4 bases and J by 8 bases, leaving 14 bases between them. The CDR3 DNA reads TGCGCCAGCAGCCTTCCAGGGTTAAGCGAAAAACTGTTTTTT. The encoded protein is CASSLPGLSEKLFF.

This chain joins TRBV11-3 and TRBJ1-6, with D unresolved. Trimming removed 5 bases at V and 10 bases at J, with 12 bases between. Per the germline V gene, CDR1 is SGHNT and CDR2 is YENEEA. This CDR3 is 13 amino acids long. The CDR3 protein is CASSAGIGSPLHF. The CDR3 DNA follows: TGTGCCAGCAGCGCGGGGATTGGATCACCCCTCCACTTT. Full variable domain (remainder filled in from reference TRBV11-3 and TRBJ1-6): EAGVVQSPRYKIIEKKQPVAFWCNPISGHNTLYWYLQNLGQGPELLIRYENEEAVDDSQLPKDRFSAERLKGVDSTLKIQPAELGDSAVYLCASSAGIGSPLHFGNGTRLTVT.

This clone was detected a few times. The J gene is TRBJ1-1, the V gene TRBV5-4, with D possibly TRBD1 on 5 matching bases. V dropped 9 bases and J dropped 4 bases, with 10 bases sitting between them. The germline V gene has CDR1 SGHNT and CDR2 YYREEE (reference sequence). This CDR3 contains 11 residues. The CDR3 sequence is CANYRGTEAFF. The CDR3 DNA sequence: TGTGCCAACTATAGGGGCACTGAAGCTTTCTTT.

The rearrangement joins TRBV4-1 to TRBJ2-3; D remains ambiguous. The germline V and J ends were trimmed by 1 base and 6 bases, with 5 bases remaining between them. From germline, CDR1 is MGHRA and CDR2 YSYEKL. The CDR3 has 12 residues. CDR3 sequence: CASSQARDTQYF. CDR3 DNA: TGCGCCAGCAGCCAAGCTCGGGATACGCAGTATTTT.

This chain joins TRBV11-3 and TRBJ1-1; D perhaps matches TRBD1 (5 bases). Trimming removed 5 bases at V and 3 bases at J, with 13 bases between. Germline CDR1 reads SGHNT; CDR2 reads YENEEA. The CDR3 runs 14 residues. CDR3 nucleotide sequence: TGTGCCAGCAGCAACGGCGGGGGAGACACTGAAGCTTTCTTT. Translating gives CASSNGGGDTEAFF.

This chain connects TRBV5-1 to TRBJ2-5; D may be TRBD1 (6 bases). From germline, CDR1 is SGHRS and CDR2 YFSETQ. CDR3 length equals 16 residues. The V end lost 4 bases, the J end lost 2 bases, and 18 bases lay between the germline ends. Written as DNA, the CDR3 is TGCGCCAGCAGCGAGGGGGTCTTCTGGAGGCAAGAGACCCAGTACTTC. This codes for CASSEGVFWRQETQYF.

The chain joins TRBV5-5 to TRBJ2-2; a possible D gene is TRBD2 (5 bases). This CDR3 has 14 amino acids. The germline V gene encodes CDR1 SGHKS and CDR2 YYEKEE (reference sequence). The V end was cut by 7 bases, the J end by 4 bases, with 14 bases between. This CDR3 reads CASAPGLLTGELFF. For the CDR3, the DNA is TGTGCCAGCGCACCCGGACTCCTCACCGGGGAGCTGTTTTTT.

The rearrangement links TRBV5-6 to TRBJ2-2; possible D gene TRBD1, 5 bases. The germline V gene has CDR1 SGHDT and CDR2 YYEEEE. V dropped 0 bases and J dropped 3 bases, with 12 bases sitting between them. This CDR3 region has 16 residues. This CDR3 reads CASSLVGQAYTGELFF. CDR3 bases: TGTGCCAGCAGCTTGGTGGGGCAGGCGTACACCGGGGAGCTGTTTTTT.

The CDR3 nucleotides are TGTGCCAGCAGCTTAGAGGACAGTAGCTCCTACAATGAGCAGTTCTTC. Translation gives CASSLEDSSSYNEQFF. The rearrangement uses TRBV11-2 and TRBJ2-1; tentative D call: TRBD1 (6 bases). Between the trimmed V and J ends, which lost 0 bases and 0 bases, there was a span of 9 bases. Germline CDR1 and CDR2: SGHAT and FQNNGV. There are 16 residues in the CDR3.

This sequence joins TRBV13 and TRBJ1-2; 10 bases fit TRBD1. Germline V gene sequence: CDR1 PRHDT, CDR2 FYEKMQ (reference sequence). The length of the CDR3 is 14 residues. Unmatched junction bases numbered 7, after V lost 8 bases and J lost 4 bases. The CDR3 is CASSEGQGIYGYTF. The CDR3 nucleotides read TGTGCCAGCTCCGAGGGACAGGGGATCTATGGCTACACCTTC. Complete variable domain (other parts from reference TRBV13 and TRBJ1-2): AAGVIQSPRHLIKEKRETATLKCYPIPRHDTVYWYQQGPGQDPQFLISFYEKMQSDKGSIPDRFSAQQFSDYHSELNMSSLELGDSALYFCASSEGQGIYGYTFGSGTRLTVV.

The chain joins TRBV11-3 to TRBJ2-7; TRBD1 aligns across 8 bases. From germline, CDR1 is SGHNT and CDR2 YENEEA. This CDR3 is built from 15 residues. The V gene end was trimmed by 3 bases and the J gene end by 2 bases; junction bases not matched to a gene: 6. CDR3 DNA: TGTGCCAGCAGCTTGCGGGCAGGGGGCACCTACGAGCAGTACTTC. Translation: CASSLRAGGTYEQYF.

The chain uses TRBV6-6 and TRBJ1-3; D gene unclear. Trimming cost V 0 bases and J 4 bases, with 10 bases left between them. The CDR3 totals 15 residues. The germline V gene encodes CDR1 MNHNY and CDR2 SVGAGI (reference sequence). In DNA form, the CDR3 reads TGTGCCAGCAGTTACTCGAGCCCGAGAGGAAACACCATATATTTT. It codes for CASSYSSPRGNTIYF.

The rearrangement links TRBV2 to TRBJ2-5, with TRBD1 identical over 7 bases. Losses at the gene ends were 9 bases for V and 11 bases for J; bases not matched to a gene: 9. This CDR3 region has 11 residues. Looked up from germline, CDR1 is SNHLY and CDR2 is FYNNEI. CDR3: CASDRGQEQYF. CDR3 coding DNA: TGTGCCAGTGACCGCGGACAGGAGCAGTACTTC. The entire variable domain, with the rest obtained from reference TRBV2 and TRBJ2-5, is as follows: EPEVTQTPSHQVTQMGQEVILRCVPISNHLYFYWYRQILGQKVEFLVSFYNNEISEKSEIFDDQFSVERPDGSNFTLKIRSTKLEDSAMYFCASDRGQEQYFGPGTRLLVL.

The chain couples TRBV18 to TRBJ2-3; 7 bases line up with TRBD2. The V gene's germline CDR1 is KGHSH and CDR2 LQKENI. CDR3 length: 18 amino acids. V lost 3 bases to trimming and J lost 0 bases; unmatched junction nucleotides: 12. CDR3: CASSPRSSGWSSTDTQYF. Here the CDR3 DNA reads TGTGCCAGCTCACCGAGGTCTAGCGGTTGGAGTAGCACAGATACGCAGTATTTT.

This clone occurred a few times. The chain recombines TRBV5-1 with TRBJ2-3, with a tentative D call TRBD2 (6 bases). Deletions cut 0 bases from V and 6 bases from J, with 8 bases between. The germline V gene has CDR1 SGHRS and CDR2 YFSETQ. The CDR3 runs to 13 residues. This CDR3 reads CASSLVSGDTQYF. CDR3 bases: TGCGCCAGCAGCTTGGTCAGCGGGGATACGCAGTATTTT.

This clone was observed a handful of times. The chain employs TRBV7-3 and TRBJ2-1, with D possibly being TRBD2 (6 bases). The CDR3 is 15 amino acids. Germline values: CDR1 SGHTA, CDR2 FQGTGA. V was shortened by 5 bases and J by 4 bases, with 15 bases between the two germline ends. For the CDR3, the DNA is TGTGCCAGCAGCCTCCAGACTAGTTTGTACAATGAGCAGTTCTTC. Amino acids: CASSLQTSLYNEQFF. The complete variable domain, with remaining parts taken from reference TRBV7-3 and TRBJ2-1, reads GAGVSQTPSNKVTEKGKYVELRCDPISGHTALYWYRQSLGQGPEFLIYFQGTGAADDSGLPNDRFFAVRPEGSVSTLKIQRTERGDSAVYLCASSLQTSLYNEQFFGPGTRLTVL.

The J gene is TRBJ2-3, the V gene TRBV5-1; D gene uncertain. Germline loops: CDR1 SGHRS, CDR2 YFSETQ. This CDR3 spans 14 amino acids. Deletions cut 0 bases from V and 6 bases from J, with 11 bases between. The CDR3 nucleotides are TGCGCCAGCAGCTTGGTACAGTCCCCCGATACGCAGTATTTT. Translation: CASSLVQSPDTQYF.

V is TRBV7-2 and J is TRBJ2-7; D remains ambiguous. The CDR3 sequence is 15 residues long. Germline V gives CDR1 SGHTA, CDR2 FQGNSA. The V and J ends lost 5 bases and 2 bases respectively, with 16 bases between them. DNA of the CDR3: TGTGCCAGCAGCCAATTTGTTTACGAGACCTACGAGCAGTACTTC. It yields the protein CASSQFVYETYEQYF.

The V and J genes are TRBV7-9 and TRBJ1-1; D might be TRBD1 (5 bases). Germline CDR1 reads SEHNR; CDR2 reads FQNEAQ (reference sequence). The V end was cut by 5 bases, the J end by 9 bases, with 13 bases between. The CDR3 spans 12 residues. The CDR3 DNA reads as TGTGCCAGCAGCCCCGGAGGGGATCAAGCTTTCTTT. Residues: CASSPGGDQAFF.

The CDR3 nucleotides are TGCAGTGCTTCGCAGGGAAAGGAGCAGTACTTC. It encodes CSASQGKEQYF. This rearrangement joins TRBV20-1 to TRBJ2-7; possibly TRBD1 for D (5 bases). Trimming left V 5 bases short and J 7 bases short, with 12 bases between. Germline assignment: CDR1 DFQATT and CDR2 SNEGSKA (reference sequence). This CDR3 has 11 residues.

On this clone itself: An end of the junction differs from the germline gene, which may be a read error. Other nucleotide sequences in the sample specify the same CDR3. This rearrangement joins TRBV6-1 to TRBJ1-2, with 8 nucleotides matching TRBD1. The CDR3 spans 13 residues. Germline V lookup: CDR1 MNHNS, CDR2 SASEGT. This CDR3 is CASTPTGGNGYTF. The CDR3 bases are TGCGCCAGCACCCCCACAGGGGGTAATGGCTACACCTTC.